The clone carrying this T cell receptor (beta chain) appeared once. Using immunoSEQ multiplex PCR, the repertoire was profiled, and TCRdb retains in-frame clones only, with some absent. The table lists fewer than 250,000 clones, under 90% of them singletons. This sample stems from a study of blood T cell repertoires in COVID-19. On the study more broadly: PBMCs, B-cell-depleted T cells, or T cells were the source of the cDNA or gDNA that made up the material.

V lost 0 bases, J lost 7 bases, and 11 bases lay in between. CDR1 is SGHDT and CDR2 is YYEEEE in the germline V gene. This CDR3 has 14 amino acids. The genes are TRBV5-6 and TRBJ2-1; D is unresolved. This receptor was identified in a man in his fifties with COVID-19, enrolled during active disease. The sample was peripheral blood. CDR3 DNA sequence: TGTGCCAGCAGCTTGGGACACGGCTCGAATGAGCAGTTCTTC. Its translation: CASSLGHGSNEQFF.